This TCR beta chain was sequenced during a study of shared clonotypes between healthy human individuals. Germline CDR1 reads SGHRS; CDR2 reads YFSETQ. V was cut by 0 bases and J by 1 base, with 12 bases left in between. CDR3 length: 16 residues. A deep-level run was used for the assay. Original data processing: With immunoSEQ giving junction-only sequences and no quality scores, filtering differed. Here immunoSEQ multiplex PCR was the method, and the copy in TCRdb shows in-frame clones only, minus some. V, J and clone size are taken as reported in that table, and D and trimming were inferred from the DNA itself. The profile shows about half a million clones, about 80% of them singletons. Study-level points and caveats: Tissue TCR repertoires likely differ from these blood-only repertoires. Clonotype sharing across donors was expected to vary with sequencing depth.

In regard to this clone: Its matching antigen is unknown.

The TCR sequence derives from a woman aged 40-49 years in good health. Some clones in this sample may be carry-over from other donors' samples. This chain uses TRBV5-1 with TRBJ2-3; D unclear. Source material: PBMCs. CDR3 coding DNA: TGCGCCAGCAGCTTGGGTTCGGCGGTTCGCACAGATACGCAGTATTTT. It codes for CASSLGSAVRTDTQYF. The full variable domain, its missing parts supplied by reference TRBV5-1 and TRBJ2-3, is KAGVTQTPRYLIKTRGQQVTLSCSPISGHRSVSWYQQTPGQGLQFLFEYFSETQRNKGNFPGRFSGRQFSNSRSEMNVSTLELGDSALYLCASSLGSAVRTDTQYFGPGTRLTVL.